Shown below are 27 T cell receptor beta chains from a single sample sequenced in a study of blood T cell repertoires in COVID-19. Profiling relied on immunoSEQ multiplex PCR, and the TCRdb table lists in-frame clones only, not all of them. The sample holds just under 150,000 clones, more than 80% seen once. The specimen sequenced was peripheral blood. The origin of the receptors is a human donor in a cohort sampled during active COVID-19.

This rearrangement joins TRBV28 to TRBJ2-7, with D perhaps matching TRBD1 (7 bases). CDR3 length: 16 residues. Trimming shortened V by 6 bases and J by 4 bases, and 22 bases separated the two germline ends. Germline V gene data show CDR1 as MDHEN and CDR2 as SYDVKM. CDR3 in DNA: TGTGCCAGCAGGTCGACAGGGATTACGGGGGCATACGAGCAGTACGTC. It translates to CASRSTGITGAYEQYV.

The CDR3 sequence: CASSGLAGGQETQYF. The CDR3, as DNA: TGTGCCAGCAGTGGACTAGCGGGGGGGCAAGAGACCCAGTACTTC. The chain links TRBV2 to TRBJ2-5, with TRBD2 matching 14 bases. The CDR3 runs to 15 residues. Germline values: CDR1 SNHLY, CDR2 FYNNEI. V lost 4 bases and J lost 2; bases outside the gene matches: 0.

This clone showed up just once. The chain joins TRBV5-1 to TRBJ2-2, with D possibly TRBD1 on 6 matching bases. This CDR3 region has 20 residues. Trimming pared 0 bases from V and 1 base from J, leaving 22 bases between. Germline V gives CDR1 SGHRS, CDR2 YFSETQ. The DNA for the CDR3 is TGCGCCAGCAGCTTGGGACCCTACAGGGAATCGGGTATGAACACCGGGGAGCTGTTTTTT. Encoded protein: CASSLGPYRESGMNTGELFF.

The chain couples TRBV4-2 to TRBJ2-7; the D gene is possibly TRBD2 (6 bases). V lost 1 base, J lost 6 bases, and 19 bases lay in between. The CDR3 is 16 residues long. The germline gives CDR1 LGHNA, CDR2 YNFKEQ. The CDR3 bases are TGTGCCAGCAGCCAAGGCCAGGGAGGAAGTTGGGTCGAGCAGTACTTC. As protein: CASSQGQGGSWVEQYF.

This rearrangement joins TRBV27 to TRBJ2-5; D not certain. CDR1 is MNHEY, CDR2 SMNVEV, per germline (reference sequence). Trimming shortened V by 2 bases and J by 2 bases, and 6 bases separated the two germline ends. This CDR3 is 13 amino acids long. CDR3 in DNA: TGTGCCAGCAGTTTAAGCCGGCAAGAGACCCAGTACTTC. Its translation is CASSLSRQETQYF.

This chain uses TRBV10-3 with TRBJ2-1; 10 bases fit TRBD1. The junction had 5 bases not matched to a gene; V was cut back by 8 bases and J by 10 bases. The CDR3 extends over 12 amino acids. Germline-derived CDR1 and CDR2 are ENHRY and SYGVKD. CDR3 protein: CAIGGTGDEQFF. CDR3 nucleotides: TGTGCCATCGGGGGGACAGGGGACGAGCAGTTCTTC.

This sequence joins TRBV5-1 and TRBJ1-2, with 10 bases fitting TRBD1. V trimming: 4 bases; J trimming: 8 bases; junction bases outside the gene matches: 11. CDR1 is SGHRS and CDR2 is YFSETQ in the germline V gene. There are 15 residues in the CDR3. CDR3 nucleotide sequence: TGCGCCAGCAGCCCTGGACAGGGGGAGTCTGGGGGCTACACCTTC. The encoded protein is CASSPGQGESGGYTF.

V and J are TRBV3-1 (or the pseudogene TRBV3-2) and TRBJ2-1, with D possibly TRBD2 on 5 matching bases. The length of the CDR3 is 13 residues. Germline CDR1 LGHDT, CDR2 YNNKEL (reference sequence). The V end lost 0 bases, the J end lost 8 bases, and 8 bases lay between the germline ends. CDR3 loop: CASSQEEGDEQFF. The CDR3, as DNA: TGTGCCAGCAGCCAAGAAGAGGGCGATGAGCAGTTCTTC.

The chain uses TRBV3-1 (or the pseudogene TRBV3-2) and TRBJ2-3; D possibly corresponds to TRBD2 (5 bases). This CDR3 contains 17 residues. The germline V gene has CDR1 LGHDT and CDR2 YNNKEL (reference sequence). Deletions cut 4 bases from V and 1 base from J, with 18 bases between. The CDR3 region is CASSPVTRWLGTDTQYF. CDR3 nucleotide sequence: TGTGCCAGCAGCCCAGTAACTAGATGGCTGGGCACAGATACGCAGTATTTT.

The chain employs TRBV4-1 and TRBJ2-1; D remains unclear. CDR3 size: 18 residues. V was cut by 1 base and J by 0 bases, with 16 bases left in between. Germline V gene data show CDR1 as MGHRA and CDR2 as YSYEKL. The DNA for the CDR3 is TGCGCCAGCAGCCAAGGCGGTCGCAGTTCCAGCTCCTACAATGAGCAGTTCTTC. This translates into CASSQGGRSSSSYNEQFF.

The chain has TRBV27 and TRBJ1-1; maybe TRBD1 (6 bases). V was trimmed by 6 bases and J by 6 bases, leaving 11 bases between them. CDR1 is MNHEY and CDR2 is SMNVEV in the germline V gene (reference sequence). This CDR3 contains 12 residues. CDR3 protein: CASRGGDPEAFF. The DNA of the CDR3 is TGTGCCAGCAGAGGGGGGGACCCTGAAGCTTTCTTT.

This clone was counted once. This sequence joins TRBV2 and TRBJ1-4; 9 nucleotides line up with TRBD1. Per germline, CDR1 SNHLY and CDR2 FYNNEI. Unmatched junction bases numbered 6, after V lost 5 bases and J lost 5 bases. The CDR3 sequence is 15 residues long. The CDR3 is CASSSGTGLNEKLFF. The CDR3 DNA sequence: TGTGCCAGCAGTTCAGGGACAGGGTTAAATGAAAAACTGTTTTTT. The full variable domain, in which reference TRBV2 and TRBJ1-4 provide the parts outside the CDR3, is EPEVTQTPSHQVTQMGQEVILRCVPISNHLYFYWYRQILGQKVEFLVSFYNNEISEKSEIFDDQFSVERPDGSNFTLKIRSTKLEDSAMYFCASSSGTGLNEKLFFGSGTQLSVL.

As regards this clone: At one of its ends the junction is not consistent with the germline gene, which may arise from a read error. The gene calls are TRBV7-7 and TRBJ2-5; 7 nucleotides agree with TRBD1. Germline CDR1 and CDR2: SSHAT and FNYEAQ (reference sequence). The CDR3 extends over 15 amino acids. The CDR3 nucleotides read TGTGCTAGCAGCTTAATCGACAGGGACCAAGAGACCCAGTACTTC. It specifies CASSLIDRDQETQYF.

The sample holds a few counts of this clone. The genes are TRBV5-1 and TRBJ2-7; 8 nucleotides agree with TRBD1. With 2 bases clipped from V and 3 bases from J, the junction kept 7 bases outside the gene matches. The germline V gene has CDR1 SGHRS and CDR2 YFSETQ. CDR3 length: 15 amino acids. This CDR3 reads CASSFAPGQGYEQYF. CDR3 in DNA: TGCGCCAGCAGCTTCGCGCCCGGACAGGGCTACGAGCAGTACTTC. The variable domain in full, completed from reference TRBV5-1 and TRBJ2-7, reads KAGVTQTPRYLIKTRGQQVTLSCSPISGHRSVSWYQQTPGQGLQFLFEYFSETQRNKGNFPGRFSGRQFSNSRSEMNVSTLELGDSALYLCASSFAPGQGYEQYFGPGTRLTVT.

The CDR3 DNA is TGTGCCAGCAAGGGGCAGATTCAAGAGACCCAGTACTTC. This gives the protein CASKGQIQETQYF. The genes are TRBV6-5 and TRBJ2-5, with D possibly matching TRBD1 (5 bases). Germline CDR1 is MNHEY and CDR2 is SVGAGI. V was cut by 7 bases and J by 2 bases, with 11 bases left in between. This CDR3 contains 13 residues.

J is TRBJ1-1 and V is TRBV4-1; 10 bases are a match to TRBD1. Looked up from germline, CDR1 is MGHRA and CDR2 is YSYEKL. After removal of 1 base from V and 6 bases from J, the junction contained 5 bases not matched to a gene. The CDR3 has 15 residues. The DNA of the CDR3 is TGCGCCAGCAGCCAAGTGTTCGACAGGGGGCCTGAAGCTTTCTTT. Translated: CASSQVFDRGPEAFF.

The chain recombines TRBV7-9 with TRBJ2-1; 11 positions match TRBD2. V lost 5 bases and J lost 4; bases outside the gene matches: 7. Germline assignment: CDR1 SEHNR and CDR2 FQNEAQ (reference sequence). CDR3 length equals 16 residues. The CDR3 here is CASSPRLAGTYNEQFF. The DNA of the CDR3 is TGTGCCAGCAGCCCCCGACTAGCGGGAACATACAATGAGCAGTTCTTC.

This chain joins TRBV7-8 and TRBJ2-2, with 10 nucleotides matching TRBD2. V shed 2 bases and J 0 bases; nucleotides not matched to a gene: 12. Germline CDR1 is SGHVS and CDR2 is FQNEAQ. CDR3 size: 20 residues. The DNA of the CDR3 is TGTGCCAGCAGCTTAAGGGTACGGGGAGCGGGAGGGCCGAACACCGGGGAGCTGTTTTTT. Its translation: CASSLRVRGAGGPNTGELFF.

V gene TRBV3-1 (or the pseudogene TRBV3-2) combines with J gene TRBJ2-5, with 12 positions matching TRBD2. J lost 5 bases, V lost 8 bases, and 6 bases had no gene match. This CDR3 comprises 14 residues. Germline V CDR1 and CDR2: LGHDT, YNNKEL (reference sequence). The CDR3 DNA is TGTGCCAGCGGGGGACTAGCGGGTTGGGAGACCCAGTACTTC. Residues: CASGGLAGWETQYF.

This CDR3 reads CASSIGDREMPPVSTDTQYF. Here the CDR3 DNA reads TGTGCCAGTAGTATCGGGGACAGGGAGATGCCCCCGGTAAGCACAGATACGCAGTATTTT. J is TRBJ2-3 and V is TRBV19; 9 nucleotides line up with TRBD1. V lost 3 bases, J lost 0 bases, and 16 bases stayed unmatched. CDR1 and CDR2 from the germline V gene are LNHDA and SQIVND (reference sequence). This CDR3 is built from 20 residues.

The chain couples TRBV30 to TRBJ2-3; TRBD2 matches at 8 bases. This CDR3 has 16 amino acids. Looked up from germline, CDR1 is GTSNPN and CDR2 is SVGIG (reference sequence). J was trimmed by 3 bases and V by 1 base; bases with no gene match: 9. The CDR3 DNA reads TGTGCCTGGAGTGGAGCGGGCCGGGAGGGAACAGATACGCAGTATTTT. Translating gives CAWSGAGREGTDTQYF.

The CDR3 DNA sequence: TGTGCCAGCAGCTTAAAAAGCGGACCCACCGGGGAGCTGTTTTTT. Its translation: CASSLKSGPTGELFF. The chain links TRBV7-8 to TRBJ2-2; tentative D call: TRBD2 (5 bases). Trimming removed 2 bases from V and 4 bases from J, with 11 bases in between. The CDR3 loop spans 15 amino acids. Germline V gene lookup returns CDR1 SGHVS and CDR2 FQNEAQ. Full variable domain (remainder filled in from reference TRBV7-8 and TRBJ2-2): GAGVSQSPRYKVAKRGQDVALRCDPISGHVSLFWYQQALGQGPEFLTYFQNEAQLDKSGLPSDRFFAERPEGSVSTLKIQRTQQEDSAVYLCASSLKSGPTGELFFGEGSRLTVL.

The chain joins TRBV11-2 to TRBJ1-2; possible D gene TRBD1, 5 bases. Per the germline V gene, CDR1 is SGHAT and CDR2 is FQNNGV. This CDR3 has 17 amino acids. V lost 0 bases and J lost 5, with 19 bases in between. The CDR3 bases are TGTGCCAGCAGCTTAGAAATTCGTGTCAGGGTCGTTTATGGCTACACCTTC. Translation gives CASSLEIRVRVVYGYTF. The full variable domain, its missing parts supplied by reference TRBV11-2 and TRBJ1-2, is EAGVAQSPRYKIIEKRQSVAFWCNPISGHATLYWYQQILGQGPKLLIQFQNNGVVDDSQLPKDRFSAERLKGVDSTLKIQPAKLEDSAVYLCASSLEIRVRVVYGYTFGSGTRLTVV.

This sequence joins TRBV7-9 and TRBJ1-5; TRBD1 might be the D (5 bases). CDR1 and CDR2 (germline): SEHNR, FQNEAQ (reference sequence). This CDR3 region has 14 residues. Trimming left V 5 bases short and J 11 bases short, with 19 bases between. The CDR3 bases are TGTGCCAGCAGCCCAGGTACAGGCCCCGTGACCCAGCATTTT. Its translation: CASSPGTGPVTQHF.

CDR3 sequence (DNA): TGTGCCAGCGCCGACAGCCACACTGAAGCTTTCTTT. It encodes CASADSHTEAFF. J is TRBJ1-1 and V is TRBV21-1; TRBD1 reflects the table's D call only, with no check against the DNA. TRBV21-1 is flagged as a pseudogene. This CDR3 region has 12 residues.

This clone was observed once. The rearrangement links TRBV5-4 to TRBJ2-5; 11 positions match TRBD2. CDR1 is SGHNT, CDR2 YYREEE, per germline (reference sequence). The CDR3 runs 15 residues. Trimming at V came to 3 bases and at J to 10 bases, leaving 11 bases not matched to a gene. The CDR3 DNA is TGTGCCAGCAGCTCCGGGACTAGCGGCGAGGTGGGCCAGTACTTC. Protein sequence: CASSSGTSGEVGQYF.

V is TRBV28 and J is TRBJ2-7; the D gene is possibly TRBD1 (6 bases). This CDR3 has 17 amino acids. Germline loops: CDR1 MDHEN, CDR2 SYDVKM. The V end was cut by 7 bases, the J end by 4 bases, with 26 bases between. DNA of the CDR3: TGTGCCAGCACCCCAACAAGGGGGAGCCCGAAAGGTTACGAGCAGTACTTC. Its translation is CASTPTRGSPKGYEQYF.